These 21 T cell receptor beta chains originate from one sample sequenced in a study of T cell responses to AZD1222 COVID-19 vaccine. The assay was immunoSEQ multiplex PCR, and TCRdb's table has in-frame clones only and misses some. Of 100,000 to 120,000 clones in the sample, around 80% were seen once. The sequencing here drew on peripheral blood, taken on day 0 of AZD1222 vaccination. Every receptor here comes from an adult in good health.

The rearrangement uses TRBV7-9 and TRBJ1-2, with D perhaps matching TRBD1 (5 bases). V lost 4 bases and J lost 6, with 18 bases in between. Germline V lookup: CDR1 SEHNR, CDR2 FQNEAQ (reference sequence). This CDR3 comprises 15 residues. The CDR3 is CASSSPVFRVDGYTF. The CDR3 DNA reads as TGTGCCAGCAGCTCCCCTGTGTTCAGGGTCGATGGCTACACCTTC.

This chain links TRBV9 with TRBJ2-6; D ambiguous. The germline gives CDR1 SGDLS, CDR2 YYNGEE. The CDR3 is 15 amino acids. The V gene lost 3 bases and the J gene lost 0 bases, with 7 bases spanning the gap. CDR3 sequence (DNA): TGTGCCAGCAGCGCCTTCGCCTCTGGGGCCAACGTCCTGACTTTC. This codes for CASSAFASGANVLTF.

V gene TRBV14 combines with J gene TRBJ1-6, with D perhaps TRBD1 (5 bases). Between the trimmed V and J ends, which lost 5 bases and 5 bases, there was a span of 10 bases. The germline CDR1 and CDR2 sequences are SGHDN and FVKESK. The CDR3 is 14 amino acids. The CDR3 DNA sequence: TGTGCCAGCAGCGGAGGGACCGATAATTCACCCCTCCACTTT. This gives the protein CASSGGTDNSPLHF. The whole variable domain, filled in from reference TRBV14 and TRBJ1-6, reads EAGVTQFPSHSVIEKGQTVTLRCDPISGHDNLYWYRRVMGKEIKFLLHFVKESKQDESGMPNNRFLAERTGGTYSTLKVQPAELEDSGVYFCASSGGTDNSPLHFGNGTRLTVT.

This clone was observed a few times. This chain uses TRBV7-2 with TRBJ2-5; D call uncertain. The CDR3 contains 14 residues. CDR1 and CDR2 from the germline V gene are SGHTA and FQGNSA. Trimming removed 5 bases at V and 4 bases at J, with 14 bases between. CDR3 sequence: CASSPDRFRETQYF. CDR3 nucleotide sequence: TGTGCCAGCAGCCCGGACCGTTTTAGAGAGACCCAGTACTTC.

This chain connects TRBV10-1 to TRBJ1-2; a weak D match, TRBD1 (5 bases). Germline CDR1 WNHNN, CDR2 SYGVQD (reference sequence). This CDR3 is 14 amino acids long. The ends were cut back, 0 bases at V and 5 bases at J, with 10 bases in the middle. The CDR3 coding sequence is TGCGCCAGCAGTGAGTCCATGGAGGGGTATGGCTACACCTTC. Its translation: CASSESMEGYGYTF.

The V and J genes are TRBV6-2 or TRBV6-3 and TRBJ1-1; D is perhaps TRBD1 (5 bases). There are 14 residues in the CDR3. V lost 6 bases to trimming and J lost 5 bases, with 16 bases between them. Per the germline V gene, CDR1 is MNHEY and CDR2 is SVGEGT. The CDR3: CASSPDRGITEAFF. In DNA form, the CDR3 reads TGTGCCAGCAGCCCTGACAGAGGGATTACTGAAGCTTTCTTT.

The CDR3 region has the DNA TGTGCCAGTAGTTTCCCCCGAAGCGGGGCAGCGGGGTTCGTGGGCTACACCTTC. Protein: CASSFPRSGAAGFVGYTF. V gene TRBV19 combines with J gene TRBJ1-2; a possible D gene is TRBD1 (5 bases). Germline CDR1 reads LNHDA; CDR2 reads SQIVND (reference sequence). The V gene lost 5 bases and the J gene lost 8 bases, with 30 bases spanning the gap. The CDR3 length is 18 residues. Complete variable domain (other parts from reference TRBV19 and TRBJ1-2): DGGITQSPKYLFRKEGQNVTLSCEQNLNHDAMYWYRQDPGQGLRLIYYSQIVNDFQKGDIAEGYSVSREKKESFPLTVTSAQKNPTAFYLCASSFPRSGAAGFVGYTFGSGTRLTVV.

The chain has TRBV5-5 and TRBJ2-6; D is perhaps TRBD1 or TRBD2 (5 bases each). Deletions cut 4 bases from V and 1 base from J, with 9 bases between. Germline V CDR1 and CDR2: SGHKS, YYEKEE (reference sequence). The CDR3 consists of 15 residues. The CDR3 nucleotides are TGTGCCAGCAGCCGGGGCGGGTCTGGGGCCAACGTCCTGACTTTC. Protein: CASSRGGSGANVLTF. Combining the CDR3 with reference TRBV5-5 and TRBJ2-6 gives the whole variable domain DAGVTQSPTHLIKTRGQQVTLRCSPISGHKSVSWYQQVLGQGPQFIFQYYEKEERGRGNFPDRFSARQFPNYSSELNVNALLLGDSALYLCASSRGGSGANVLTFGAGSRLTVL.

The chain is built from TRBV4-2 and TRBJ2-2; D gene uncertain. The CDR3 totals 15 residues. The V end lost 2 bases, the J end lost 2 bases, and 9 bases lay between the germline ends. The V gene's germline CDR1 is LGHNA and CDR2 YNFKEQ. The CDR3 sequence is CASSQMLRNTGELFF. Here the CDR3 DNA reads TGTGCCAGCAGCCAAATGTTACGAAACACCGGGGAGCTGTTTTTT.

V is TRBV6-2 or TRBV6-3 and J is TRBJ1-5; 7 bases are shared with TRBD1. Germline values: CDR1 MNHEY, CDR2 SVGEGT. V trimming: 2 bases; J trimming: 2 bases; junction bases outside the gene matches: 0. CDR3 length: 14 residues. The CDR3 here is CASSYGQGNQPQHF. The CDR3 coding sequence is TGTGCCAGCAGTTACGGACAGGGCAATCAGCCCCAGCATTTT.

V is TRBV18 and J is TRBJ1-6; D remains ambiguous. Trimming pared 3 bases from V and 4 bases from J, leaving 7 bases between. Looked up from germline, CDR1 is KGHSH and CDR2 is LQKENI. The CDR3 totals 14 residues. CDR3 DNA sequence: TGTGCCAGCTCACCTCCGGGATATAATTCACCCCTCCACTTT. Its protein product is CASSPPGYNSPLHF.

V and J are TRBV30 and TRBJ2-5; TRBD1 matches at 9 bases. J lost 0 bases, V lost 6 bases, and 8 bases had no gene match. The CDR3 has 15 residues. Per germline, CDR1 GTSNPN and CDR2 SVGIG (reference sequence). CDR3 coding DNA: TGTGCCTGCAAACCCCGGGACAGGGACCAAGAGACCCAGTACTTC. Translated: CACKPRDRDQETQYF.

The chain is built from TRBV11-3 and TRBJ2-6, with D unresolved. The V gene lost 5 bases and the J gene lost 0 bases, with 14 bases spanning the gap. CDR1 is SGHNT, CDR2 YENEEA, per germline. There are 17 residues in the CDR3. DNA of the CDR3: TGTGCCAGCAGCCCCTCAGGACGCGGCTCTGGGGCCAACGTCCTGACTTTC. This encodes CASSPSGRGSGANVLTF.

This clone occurred once. V is TRBV18 and J is TRBJ1-3, with unresolved D. Germline V lookup: CDR1 KGHSH, CDR2 LQKENI. The CDR3 loop spans 15 amino acids. V was clipped by 1 base and J by 4 bases, with 11 bases between them. The CDR3 nucleotides are TGTGCCAGCTCACCACTCCGGGGTTCAGGAAACACCATATATTTT. Translated: CASSPLRGSGNTIYF.

This chain connects TRBV30 to TRBJ2-2; tentatively, D is TRBD1 (6 bases). The CDR3 length is 15 residues. V was pared by 0 bases and J by 4 bases, with 12 bases between. The germline V gene has CDR1 GTSNPN and CDR2 SVGIG (reference sequence). The CDR3 here is CAWSVTGTGTGELFF. In DNA form, the CDR3 reads TGTGCCTGGAGTGTTACAGGGACGGGCACCGGGGAGCTGTTTTTT.

The genes are TRBV19 and TRBJ2-1, with D hard to call. The CDR3 is 15 residues long. The germline V and J ends were trimmed by 0 bases and 0 bases, with 6 bases remaining between them. Per the germline V gene, CDR1 is LNHDA and CDR2 is SQIVND (reference sequence). The CDR3 DNA follows: TGTGCCAGTAGTATAGATCATGACTCCTACAATGAGCAGTTCTTC. Amino acids: CASSIDHDSYNEQFF. The variable domain in full, with the rest retrieved from reference TRBV19 and TRBJ2-1, is DGGITQSPKYLFRKEGQNVTLSCEQNLNHDAMYWYRQDPGQGLRLIYYSQIVNDFQKGDIAEGYSVSREKKESFPLTVTSAQKNPTAFYLCASSIDHDSYNEQFFGPGTRLTVL.

This rearrangement joins TRBV19 to TRBJ1-1; D is undetermined. Germline assignment: CDR1 LNHDA and CDR2 SQIVND (reference sequence). The CDR3 runs 16 residues. V was pared by 3 bases and J by 1 base, with 15 bases between. For the CDR3, the DNA is TGTGCCAGTAGTATGTTCACCCCTGAAAAGAACACTGAAGCTTTCTTT. Translation: CASSMFTPEKNTEAFF.

The chain carries TRBV5-6 and TRBJ2-5, with 10 nucleotides matching TRBD2. CDR1 and CDR2 (germline): SGHDT, YYEEEE. This CDR3 is built from 17 residues. With V trimmed by 1 base and J by 5 bases, 11 bases remained unmatched. The CDR3 nucleotides are TGTGCCAGCAGCTTGATTGTTAGACTAGCGGGCCGGGAGACCCAGTACTTC. It specifies CASSLIVRLAGRETQYF.

The chain is built from TRBV19 and TRBJ2-1; 7 bases fit TRBD1. Trimming at V came to 10 bases and at J to 11 bases, leaving 8 bases not matched to a gene. Germline lookup yields CDR1 LNHDA and CDR2 SQIVND (reference sequence). CDR3 length equals 11 residues. The CDR3 spells CATRLTGKQFF. The CDR3 DNA follows: TGTGCCACTAGATTGACAGGGAAGCAGTTCTTC.

A few counts support this clone. CDR3: CASSYSISRGLNTEAFF. The CDR3 nucleotides read TGTGCCAGCAGTTACTCGATTTCCCGGGGCTTGAACACTGAAGCTTTCTTT. V gene TRBV6-2 or TRBV6-3 combines with J gene TRBJ1-1, with a weak D call TRBD1 (5 bases). In germline, CDR1 is MNHEY, CDR2 SVGEGT. CDR3 length: 17 amino acids. V lost 0 bases and J lost 0, with 14 bases in between.

The chain employs TRBV7-2 and TRBJ2-1, with a tentative D call TRBD2 (5 bases). The V gene's germline CDR1 is SGHTA and CDR2 FQGNSA. This CDR3 has 12 residues. With 4 bases removed from V and 9 bases from J, the gap between germline ends came to 10 bases. The CDR3 coding sequence is TGTGCCAGCAGCTCCGATACTAGTGAGCAGTTCTTC. This encodes CASSSDTSEQFF.